This passage covers 9 T cell receptor beta chains from one sample sequenced in a study of Ad26.COV2.S vaccination and SARS-CoV-2 variants. Treatment in this sample: roughly 18 received Ad26.COV2.S at low or high dose, single or two shots; roughly five received placebo; per-sample allocation not given. Sampling took place 63 days after the first vaccine or placebo injection. Data came from immunoSEQ multiplex PCR; TCRdb stores just in-frame clones and leaves some out. The table records around 400,000 clones, roughly 85% of them present only once. The sample in question was peripheral blood, obtained in a trial of Ad26.COV2.S vaccine versus placebo. All receptors derive from a person between 18 and 65 years old who received the Ad26.COV2.S COVID-19 vaccine or a placebo.

The chain couples TRBV6-6 to TRBJ2-7; D possibly corresponds to TRBD1 (5 bases). Germline V gene data show CDR1 as MNHNY and CDR2 as SVGAGI (reference sequence). The length of the CDR3 is 15 residues. The V gene lost 6 bases and the J gene lost 2 bases, with 17 bases spanning the gap. The CDR3 region has the DNA TGTGCCAGCAGACCCTCCGCGACAGTAACCTACGAGCAGTACTTC. Its translation: CASRPSATVTYEQYF.

This clone has more than one count but fewer than ten. J is TRBJ1-1 and V is TRBV4-1; the D gene is possibly TRBD1 (5 bases). Germline CDR1 MGHRA, CDR2 YSYEKL. Trimming stripped 3 bases from V and 10 bases from J, with 18 bases between. The CDR3 length is 14 residues. The CDR3 is CASSHPVRGSGAFF. CDR3 coding DNA: TGCGCCAGCAGCCACCCCGTGAGGGGCTCGGGAGCTTTCTTT.

The chain has TRBV5-1 and TRBJ2-5; D gene unclear. The V gene's germline CDR1 is SGHRS and CDR2 YFSETQ. CDR3 length: 14 residues. The germline V and J ends were trimmed by 6 bases and 5 bases, with 17 bases remaining between them. DNA of the CDR3: TGCGCCAGCATGCCCTCCGGCCTGACGGAGACCCAGTACTTC. This translates into CASMPSGLTETQYF. Using reference TRBV5-1 and TRBJ2-5 for the parts outside the CDR3, the full variable domain is KAGVTQTPRYLIKTRGQQVTLSCSPISGHRSVSWYQQTPGQGLQFLFEYFSETQRNKGNFPGRFSGRQFSNSRSEMNVSTLELGDSALYLCASMPSGLTETQYFGPGTRLLVL.

This sequence joins TRBV18 and TRBJ2-5; D possibly corresponds to TRBD1 (5 bases). Germline V gene sequence: CDR1 KGHSH, CDR2 LQKENI. The CDR3 runs 14 residues. V gave up 4 bases and J gave up 5 bases, with 14 bases separating them. The chain's CDR3 is CASSLTAGKETQYF. CDR3 DNA: TGTGCCAGCTCACTGACGGCAGGGAAGGAGACCCAGTACTTC.

The chain uses TRBV19 and TRBJ2-7; 7 bases map to TRBD1. V lost 4 bases and J lost 3; bases outside the gene matches: 12. Germline lookup yields CDR1 LNHDA and CDR2 SQIVND (reference sequence). This CDR3 contains 16 residues. CDR3 bases: TGTGCCAGTAGTACAGGGTCGTGGACAGGTCTCTACGAGCAGTACTTC. This codes for CASSTGSWTGLYEQYF.

This chain joins TRBV18 and TRBJ2-5, with a tentative D call TRBD1 (5 bases). Trimming removed 3 bases at V and 1 base at J, with 9 bases between. Germline V lookup: CDR1 KGHSH, CDR2 LQKENI. This CDR3 comprises 14 residues. CDR3 in DNA: TGTGCCAGCTCACCGGGGCGGATCCAAGAGACCCAGTACTTC. Translating gives CASSPGRIQETQYF.

The chain recombines TRBV19 with TRBJ2-1; D is unclear. This CDR3 region has 14 residues. V was cut by 5 bases and J by 0 bases, with 8 bases left in between. Per germline, CDR1 LNHDA and CDR2 SQIVND (reference sequence). CDR3 sequence: CASSFRSSYNEQFF. As DNA, the CDR3 is TGTGCCAGTAGTTTTAGGAGCTCCTACAATGAGCAGTTCTTC. Full variable domain (missing parts from reference TRBV19 and TRBJ2-1): DGGITQSPKYLFRKEGQNVTLSCEQNLNHDAMYWYRQDPGQGLRLIYYSQIVNDFQKGDIAEGYSVSREKKESFPLTVTSAQKNPTAFYLCASSFRSSYNEQFFGPGTRLTVL.

This clone was seen once. The chain recombines TRBV5-1 with TRBJ2-3; 7 bases agree with TRBD2. The V and J ends lost 4 bases and 0 bases, in that order; junction bases with no gene match: 5. Germline V lookup: CDR1 SGHRS, CDR2 YFSETQ. The length of the CDR3 is 15 residues. The CDR3 loop reads CASSQLASSTDTQYF. For the CDR3, the DNA is TGCGCCAGCAGCCAACTAGCGTCTAGCACAGATACGCAGTATTTT.

The chain couples TRBV5-4 to TRBJ2-5; the match to TRBD1 covers 9 bases. The CDR3 is 16 residues long. V lost 5 bases, J lost 4 bases, and 12 bases stayed unmatched. CDR1 is SGHNT and CDR2 is YYREEE in the germline V gene (reference sequence). The CDR3: CASRPSLQGAGETQYF. CDR3 nucleotides: TGTGCCAGCAGGCCTAGTCTACAGGGGGCTGGAGAGACCCAGTACTTC.